The entry below gives a single TCR beta chain sequence along with its context. The antigen this receptor binds is unknown. The junction shows a germline mismatch at one end, possibly a read error. The sample originates from a study of cytomegalovirus exposure and HLA in healthy donors (dated by TCRdb to about 2017). Concerning the study at large: An earlier analysis of roughly 570 of the donors reported roughly 300 Gb of sequence data and 117 million unique TCR beta sequences obtained from some 200 million T cells. Five DR-DQ haplotypes were treated as single units for association and clustering because of strong linkage in the cohort. Of the 300 to 500 genotyped donors, 80% to 90% were placed in the genetic ancestry cluster associated with self-reported Caucasian donors. The study combined high-throughput TCR immunosequencing, statistical association of individual TCRs with disease status, and machine learning to predict cytomegalovirus infection status. All discovery cohort repertoires had been generated using a single sequencing platform. Across around 400 genotyped donors of the cohort, an average of about 200,000 unique TCR beta nucleotide sequences per donor were sequenced, and roughly 17% of those sequences were non-productive. The study used immunosequencing to profile the T cell repertoires of hundreds of subjects and linked those repertoires to cytomegalovirus serostatus. HLA typing included class I and class II loci at four-digit resolution. In a later genetic analysis, genome-wide SNP genotypes for about 65% of the 666 donors were used, and that subset was treated as a discovery cohort. Alongside the repertoire data, information on donor age, sex, ethnicity and CMV serostatus was compiled. In the later analysis, no new phenotypic data were used to find candidate immune exposures; instead, reliance was placed on TCR beta sequences and their occurrence across donors. The study was designed to test whether signatures of past pathogen exposure could be identified by cataloging public T cell receptors. In addition to the first cohort of approximately 650 subjects, a separate validation cohort of about 120 different subjects was used. An early release covering over 500 HLA-typed donors comprised about 320 gigabases of sequencing data and around 80 million unique TCR sequences. Typing coverage varied by locus: about 620-630 donors for A, B, C, DRB1 and DQB1; 522 for DQA1; over 600 for DPA1; 450 to 480 for DPB1. A later analysis re-analyzed previously published TCR beta repertoires from 666 donors and added high-resolution HLA genotyping to study TCR occurrence patterns. An earlier analysis of around 580 of the donors used high-throughput TCR beta sequencing to judge whether each TCR beta V gene segment behaved as functional or pseudogenic. The research as a whole found: The study listed 150 to 200 TCR beta chains as associated with cytomegalovirus. A later analysis associated approximately 17,000 TCR beta sequences with specific HLA alleles at a false discovery rate of 0.05. When HLA alleles, especially DR and DQ, strongly co-occurred, attributing TCR associations to individual alleles was difficult. In a later genetic analysis, fewer N-insertions in productive TCRs were reported among donors in an Asian-associated ancestry cluster than the roughly 640-donor mean. Because the 87-base-pair reads could not distinguish some IMGT-functional V segments, including TRBV6-2 and TRBV6-3, those segments were excluded. The authors suggested that the approach could potentially be extended to other disease states and immunological phenotypes. HLA typing was unavailable for some donors at each locus, so association tests used only the typed subset. This cohort had only TCR beta chains sequenced, and the lack of alpha or paired-chain data limited which features could be detected. An association between a missense DCLRE1C variant and V-gene and J-gene trimming of TCR beta chains was found in a later genetic analysis and replicated in an independent cohort. In a later analysis, TCR association rates were found to vary across HLA loci, with the most associated TCRs seen for DRB1 alleles and the fewest for HLA-C alleles. Linkage disequilibrium might explain the correlated functional status among segregating V segments, but an unknown experimental factor could not be ruled out. According to a later analysis, parvovirus B19, influenza, CMV and Epstein-Barr virus appeared linked to several top co-occurrence clusters. In vitro tests confirmed that a few of the cytomegalovirus-associated TCR beta chains recognize cytomegalovirus antigens. Over 15 rarely observed V segments, including chromosome 9 orphons, were excluded from the earlier analysis of several hundred of the donors because counts were too low. A further reported finding was that TCR beta sequences accurately predicted the HLA-A and HLA-B alleles for most subjects in the first cohort. A group of highly shared sequence variants was considered likely to be a technical artifact of the sequencing pipeline. In both the original and validation cohorts, the classifier was reported to diagnose cytomegalovirus status with high specificity and sensitivity. Presence/absence analyses assumed roughly uniform sequencing depth across donors, an assumption that may not hold. In a later analysis, most CMV-associated TCR beta chains were found to appear HLA-restricted, with HLA associations seemingly driven largely by CMV exposure. In an earlier analysis of some 640 of the donors, most TCR beta V segments were observed in productive rearrangements about 90% or about 30% of the time, broadly matching IMGT annotations. In a later analysis, HLA-associated TCR beta chains showed more clonal expansion and lower generation probabilities than non-associated chains that were equally common. CMV serostatus was the only immune exposure information available for the cohort. Most TCR sequences were seen in very few donors, while some public TCRs were found in many individuals.

From the germline V gene (reference sequence), CDR1 is SSHAT and CDR2 is FNYEAQ. There are 14 amino acids in the CDR3, from cysteine to phenylalanine inclusive. This entry keeps only the CDR3 DNA: 42 bases, framed from base 1. The library was built by means of the immunoSEQ multiplex PCR assay. The multiplex PCR relied on a mix of 60 forward primers for TCR Vbeta segments and 13 reverse primers for TCR Jbeta segments. The CDR3 region of rearranged TCR beta genes was amplified from genomic DNA with a multiplex PCR assay. On the Illumina HiSeq System, the amplified TCR beta libraries were sequenced as 87-base-pair reads. The study's processing was this. A later analysis tallied 80 million to 95 million unique TCR beta chains across the 666 repertoires, and around 12 million of those chains were shared by two or more donors. Raw reads were error-corrected and collapsed into unique sequences with a nearest-neighbor algorithm that merged closely related sequences to remove PCR and sequencing errors. V, D and J gene segments were assigned by aligning CDR3 sequences to IMGT reference sequences. For a sequence to be retained, at least a six-nucleotide match to both a V gene segment and a J gene segment was required. A rearrangement was called productive if the CDR3 had no stop codons and remained in frame with V and J, and every other rearrangement was called non-productive. CDR3 was defined by IMGT convention, running from the second conserved V-encoded cysteine to the conserved J-encoded phenylalanine. The earlier analysis of a few hundred of the donors excluded sequences that lacked an unambiguous match to a single V gene segment. In an earlier analysis of several hundred of the donors, V segments were called functional above 56.7% productive rearrangements and were called segregating when the between-donor standard deviation exceeded 5%. A statistical classification framework was built for diagnosing cytomegalovirus status from the catalog of TCR beta chain sequences. V and J gene assignment, in a later analysis, came from comparing TCR nucleotide sequences with IMGT/GENE-DB human TR gene sequences. Using the TCRdist pipeline, a later analysis assigned CDR3 sequences along with most-parsimonious VDJ recombination scenarios. A later analysis defined each TCR beta chain by its CDR3 amino acid sequence plus V-gene family, and excluded reads lacking a unique V-gene family. To address suspected cross-contamination and a sequencing artifact, a later analysis removed 592 highly shared, low-generation-probability nucleotide sequences. For each public chain, a later analysis derived a clonal expansion index from normalized ranks of inferred template counts within each repertoire. A later analysis computed generation probabilities with a VDJ recombination model fitted to out-of-frame rearrangements, and checked the results against IGoR. Hypergeometric tests were used in a later analysis to score TCR-TCR, TCR-HLA and TCR-CMV co-occurrence, with a repertoire-size bias correction applied to the TCR pairs. A later analysis estimated false discovery rates by permuting HLA or CMV assignments 20 times. In a later analysis, co-occurring TCRs were grouped using DBSCAN, with TCRdist sequence similarity added in when clustering inside HLA-allele-positive subsets. Repertoires with fewer than 30,000 or more than 120,000 public chains were left out of co-occurrence clustering, as were a few repertoires with anomalous nucleotide sharing. This is the immuneACCESS table as TCRdb keeps it, with only in-frame sequences that have V and J called. A part of the clones is gone; compared with another copy, unresolved V genes explain less than half, and the rest is unexplained. V and J calls and clone size are copied from that table; D and trimming were computed from the DNA. In all, the sample holds about 95,000 clones, and nearly 80% of those were seen once. Over 4% of the sample is in the top ten clones.

In total, roughly 670 healthy bone marrow donors made up the cohort. All cohort members were sampled while nominally healthy, although unrecorded immune exposures were likely present. The donor tested CMV seropositive, placing the donor among the 289 seropositive members of the cohort. A peripheral blood sample was collected from each donor, and TCR beta sequencing was performed on peripheral blood mononuclear cells. Genomic DNA was extracted from the blood cell samples with the Qiagen DNeasy Blood Extraction Kit. The rearrangement combines TRBV7-7 with TRBJ2-7; TRBD2 might be the D gene, on 6 matching bases. Material for sequencing was PBMCs. The receptor was isolated from a woman in her thirties or forties in good health and CMV-seropositive. CDR3 loop: CASSPGGVSYEQYF. The sequenced DNA: TGTGCTAGCAGCCCAGGAGGGGTATCCTACGAGCAGTACTTC.